These 28 T cell receptor beta chains were sequenced from one sample in a study of T cells after yellow fever vaccination. TCRdb re-derived calls from the 5' RACE reads in MiXCR, one entry per CDR3 protein. The table has 25,000 to 35,000 distinct CDR3 sequences, about 5% seen once. The source was CD8+ T cells sorted from PBMCs, collected 10 days after the yellow fever booster vaccination. These receptors were taken from a man aged 25 to 45 who received the YFV17D yellow fever vaccine.

This clonotype was found many times. The rearrangement links TRBV7-6 to TRBJ2-1; tentative D call: TRBD1 (5 bases). The ends were cut back, 0 bases at V and 5 bases at J, with 8 bases in the middle. This CDR3 has 14 residues. From germline, CDR1 is SGHVS and CDR2 FNYEAQ. CDR3 amino acids: CASSLAGADNEQFF. In DNA form, the CDR3 reads TGTGCCAGCAGCTTAGCAGGGGCCGACAATGAGCAGTTCTTC.

In its sample, this clonotype was seen many times. The chain has TRBV12-3 or TRBV12-4 and TRBJ2-1, with 8 bases fitting TRBD1. This CDR3 comprises 14 residues. The J segment lost 9 bases and the V segment lost 3 bases, leaving 7 bases of the junction unmatched. CDR3: CASSFNGQGGEQFF. CDR3 nucleotide sequence: TGTGCCAGCAGTTTCAATGGACAGGGAGGTGAGCAGTTCTTC.

This clonotype was counted at least ten times. This chain uses TRBV9 with TRBJ2-7, with D perhaps given as TRBD1 or TRBD2 (7 bases each). Trimming shortened V by 3 bases and J by 4 bases, and 14 bases separated the two germline ends. The germline CDR1 and CDR2 sequences are SGDLS and YYNGEE. The CDR3 is 14 residues long. CDR3 sequence (DNA): TGTGCCAGCAGCGCCGCAGGGGGGGCATACGAGCAGTACTTC. Encoded protein: CASSAAGGAYEQYF.

This clonotype is termed medium-sized (0.01 to 0.1%). This rearrangement joins TRBV11-2 to TRBJ2-1; no reliable D call. The length of the CDR3 is 15 residues. V lost 1 base, J lost 0 bases, and 7 bases lay in between. Germline-derived CDR1 and CDR2 are SGHAT and FQNNGV. CDR3 residues: CASSLVGYSYNEQFF. The DNA of the CDR3 is TGTGCCAGCAGCTTAGTGGGCTACTCCTACAATGAGCAGTTCTTC.

This sequence joins TRBV6-5 and TRBJ2-7, with 11 nucleotides matching TRBD2. CDR1 is MNHEY, CDR2 SVGAGI, per germline. The CDR3 is made up of 14 amino acids. V gave up 5 bases and J gave up 5 bases; unmatched junction bases: 5. The CDR3 sequence: CASSLLAGVHEQYF. CDR3 coding DNA: TGTGCCAGCAGTCTACTAGCGGGAGTCCACGAGCAGTACTTC.

The table lists this clonotype with many counts. The chain couples TRBV9 to TRBJ2-7; 7 bases are a match to TRBD2. The germline V gene encodes CDR1 SGDLS and CDR2 YYNGEE. The CDR3 covers 14 residues. The J segment lost 4 bases and the V segment lost 4 bases, leaving 8 bases of the junction unmatched. The CDR3 DNA sequence: TGTGCCAGCAGCCCGTGGGGGGGATCTTACGAGCAGTACTTC. It translates to CASSPWGGSYEQYF.

This clonotype has a count of ten or more. The chain employs TRBV7-6 and TRBJ2-3; 7 positions agree with TRBD2. The CDR3 consists of 15 residues. Trimming took 1 base from V and 4 from J; bases not matched to a gene: 5. CDR1 and CDR2 from the germline V gene are SGHVS and FNYEAQ. The CDR3 loop reads CASSLGGSSADTQYF. For the CDR3, the DNA is TGTGCCAGCAGCTTAGGCGGGAGTTCGGCAGATACGCAGTATTTT.

The table lists this clonotype with many counts. The J gene is TRBJ2-5, the V gene TRBV27; TRBD1 matches at 9 bases. J lost 5 bases, V lost 6 bases, and 7 bases had no gene match. The CDR3 runs to 14 residues. CDR1 and CDR2 from the germline V gene are MNHEY and SMNVEV (reference sequence). CDR3 DNA sequence: TGTGCCAGCAGCTACAGGGGGCCTCGGGAGACCCAGTACTTC. This sequence encodes CASSYRGPRETQYF.

This clonotype showed up many times. The V and J genes are TRBV18 and TRBJ2-2; D call uncertain. Germline V CDR1 and CDR2: KGHSH, LQKENI. The CDR3 has 13 residues. Between the trimmed V and J ends, which lost 3 bases and 5 bases, there was a span of 7 bases. CDR3 coding DNA: TGTGCCAGCTCACCGACGGTAACCGGGGAGCTGTTTTTT. It specifies CASSPTVTGELFF.

This clonotype has a count of ten or more. The chain has TRBV27 and TRBJ2-1; TRBD1 or TRBD2 may be the D gene (5 bases each). The CDR3 contains 15 residues. V gave up 4 bases and J gave up 9 bases, with 19 bases separating them. Germline V gives CDR1 MNHEY, CDR2 SMNVEV (reference sequence). CDR3 region: CASSSYRTRAGEQFF. DNA of the CDR3: TGTGCCAGCAGTTCGTACCGGACACGGGCGGGTGAGCAGTTCTTC.

This clonotype has a count of ten or more. The chain uses TRBV4-2 and TRBJ2-2; TRBD1 matches at 9 bases. The trim removed 0 bases at V and 7 bases at J, leaving 6 bases unmatched. The CDR3 loop spans 16 amino acids. Germline V gives CDR1 LGHNA, CDR2 YNFKEQ. CDR3 loop: CASSQEGTGIYGELFF. Here the CDR3 DNA reads TGTGCCAGCAGCCAAGAGGGGACAGGGATTTACGGGGAGCTGTTTTTT.

This clonotype was seen repeatedly, ten times or more. This CDR3 reads CAISESRHQETQYF. The CDR3 nucleotides are TGTGCCATCAGTGAGTCGCGACACCAAGAGACCCAGTACTTC. The chain employs TRBV10-3 and TRBJ2-5; D not certain. This CDR3 is built from 14 residues. CDR1 is ENHRY, CDR2 SYGVKD, per germline. The germline V and J ends were trimmed by 0 bases and 0 bases, with 5 bases remaining between them.

This clonotype appeared many times. The chain is built from TRBV25-1 and TRBJ1-1; D may be TRBD1 (5 bases). The CDR3 runs 12 residues. Germline CDR1 and CDR2: MGHDK and SYGVNS. Deletions cut 7 bases from V and 3 bases from J, with 9 bases between. In DNA form, the CDR3 reads TGTGCCAGCAACCTGGGGGACACTGAAGCTTTCTTT. Translated: CASNLGDTEAFF.

The sample holds many counts of this clonotype. The genes are TRBV11-2 and TRBJ2-1, with TRBD2 identical over 8 bases. V shed 5 bases, J shed 0 bases, and the junction held 3 bases outside the gene matches. The CDR3 is made up of 15 amino acids. Germline V gene lookup returns CDR1 SGHAT and CDR2 FQNNGV. CDR3 DNA sequence: TGTGCCAGCAGCCCAACTAGCGGCTCCTACAATGAGCAGTTCTTC. It encodes CASSPTSGSYNEQFF.

This clonotype was seen repeatedly, ten times or more. V and J are TRBV9 and TRBJ1-1; 7 nucleotides align to TRBD1. CDR1 is SGDLS and CDR2 is YYNGEE in the germline V gene. CDR3 size: 15 residues. With 3 bases clipped from V and 0 bases from J, the junction kept 5 bases outside the gene matches. In nucleotides, the CDR3 is TGTGCCAGCAGCGACGGACAGGAGATGAACACTGAAGCTTTCTTT. Amino acids: CASSDGQEMNTEAFF.

This clonotype was detected many times. The rearrangement links TRBV4-2 to TRBJ2-2; D call uncertain. The V end was cut by 0 bases, the J end by 3 bases, with 11 bases between. Germline-derived CDR1 and CDR2 are LGHNA and YNFKEQ. The length of the CDR3 is 16 residues. The CDR3, as DNA: TGTGCCAGCAGCCAAGATCCCGACTCACACACCGGGGAGCTGTTTTTT. Translating gives CASSQDPDSHTGELFF.

At least ten counts were recorded for this clonotype. The chain carries TRBV5-5 and TRBJ2-7; D gene unclear. Germline CDR1 reads SGHKS; CDR2 reads YYEKEE (reference sequence). The CDR3 is 14 residues long. Trimming removed 0 bases from V and 7 bases from J, with 14 bases in between. The CDR3 loop reads CASSLVGRQEEQYF. As DNA, the CDR3 is TGTGCCAGCAGCTTGGTTGGGCGCCAGGAAGAGCAGTACTTC.

This clonotype was picked up many times. This chain uses TRBV5-1 with TRBJ2-1; D may be TRBD2 (6 bases). Germline V gene sequence: CDR1 SGHRS, CDR2 YFSETQ. Trimming removed 4 bases at V and 2 bases at J, with 16 bases between. CDR3 size: 16 residues. The chain's CDR3 is CASSPGEVTPYNEQFF. For the CDR3, the DNA is TGCGCCAGCAGCCCTGGGGAGGTAACCCCCTACAATGAGCAGTTCTTC.

This clonotype has a count of ten or more. V gene TRBV5-1 combines with J gene TRBJ1-1; no clear D. There are 13 residues in the CDR3. Germline values: CDR1 SGHRS, CDR2 YFSETQ. Trimming stripped 1 base from V and 1 base from J, with 5 bases between. CDR3 nucleotides: TGCGCCAGCAGCTTGCCAGGGAACACTGAAGCTTTCTTT. This gives the protein CASSLPGNTEAFF. Drawing the rest from reference TRBV5-1 and TRBJ1-1, the complete variable domain is KAGVTQTPRYLIKTRGQQVTLSCSPISGHRSVSWYQQTPGQGLQFLFEYFSETQRNKGNFPGRFSGRQFSNSRSEMNVSTLELGDSALYLCASSLPGNTEAFFGQGTRLTVV.

In this sample, this clonotype turned up many times. This chain joins TRBV19 and TRBJ2-2, with D perhaps matching TRBD1 (5 bases). CDR3 size: 17 residues. Trimming stripped 4 bases from V and 0 bases from J, with 15 bases between. Germline V gene data show CDR1 as LNHDA and CDR2 as SQIVND (reference sequence). The CDR3 DNA reads TGTGCCAGTAGTAAGCGCAGGGTATCCGCGAACACCGGGGAGCTGTTTTTT. Translating it yields CASSKRRVSANTGELFF.

This clonotype appeared many times. The gene calls are TRBV15 and TRBJ2-7, with 9 bases identical to TRBD1. The germline gives CDR1 LNHNV, CDR2 YYDKDF (reference sequence). After removal of 0 bases from V and 3 bases from J, the junction contained 3 bases not matched to a gene. This CDR3 is 15 amino acids long. Here the CDR3 DNA reads TGTGCCACCAGCAGAGAAAGGACAGGGGTCTACGAGCAGTACTTC. Translated, it gives CATSRERTGVYEQYF.

This clonotype was counted many times. At one end the junction does not follow the germline gene, possibly because of a read error. V is TRBV29-1 and J is TRBJ2-7; either TRBD1 or TRBD2 may supply D (5 bases each). This CDR3 has 15 amino acids. Germline V lookup: CDR1 SQVTM, CDR2 ANQGSEA. The CDR3 here is CSVASGYTGPYGQYF. CDR3 nucleotide sequence: TGCAGCGTTGCTAGTGGTTACACGGGACCGTACGGGCAGTACTTC.

This clonotype was counted many times. The CDR3 loop is CAWAGTTRDTQYF. The CDR3 DNA reads TGTGCCTGGGCCGGGACCACTAGAGATACGCAGTATTTT. This chain connects TRBV30 to TRBJ2-3; D may be TRBD1 or TRBD2 (5 bases each). The germline gives CDR1 GTSNPN, CDR2 SVGIG (reference sequence). V lost 5 bases to trimming and J lost 5 bases, with 14 bases between them. The CDR3 loop spans 13 amino acids.

This clonotype was recorded at least ten times. The chain joins TRBV7-2 to TRBJ2-7, with 7 nucleotides matching TRBD1. The CDR3 has 14 amino acids. V dropped 1 base and J dropped 2; count of bases not matched to a gene: 2. Germline values: CDR1 SGHTA, CDR2 FQGNSA. CDR3 residues: CASSLGGQTYEQYF. As DNA, the CDR3 is TGTGCCAGCAGCTTAGGGGGACAGACCTACGAGCAGTACTTC.

At least ten counts were recorded for this clonotype. The V gene is TRBV7-6, the J gene TRBJ2-2; maybe TRBD2 (6 bases). CDR3 length: 14 amino acids. Between the trimmed V and J ends, which lost 5 bases and 8 bases, there was a span of 15 bases. Germline values: CDR1 SGHVS, CDR2 FNYEAQ. CDR3 sequence: CASSPTGGVGELFF. The CDR3 DNA is TGTGCCAGCAGCCCAACCGGCGGGGTTGGGGAGCTGTTTTTT.

This clonotype was counted at least ten times. The chain couples TRBV30 to TRBJ2-1, with 7 positions matching TRBD1. V dropped 8 bases and J dropped 6; count of bases not matched to a gene: 7. The CDR3 spans 12 residues. Germline V CDR1 and CDR2: GTSNPN, SVGIG (reference sequence). The CDR3 region is CAGYDRANEQFF. The CDR3, as DNA: TGTGCCGGATACGACAGGGCCAATGAGCAGTTCTTC.

This clonotype occurred many times. The rearrangement links TRBV27 to TRBJ2-2, with D possibly called TRBD1 or TRBD2 (5 bases each). V dropped 5 bases and J dropped 8 bases, with 15 bases sitting between them. There are 14 residues in the CDR3. Per germline, CDR1 MNHEY and CDR2 SMNVEV (reference sequence). CDR3 sequence reads: CASSPGAQPGELFF. CDR3 sequence (DNA): TGTGCCAGCAGTCCCGGGGCCCAACCGGGGGAGCTGTTTTTT.

This clonotype was seen ten or more times. The rearrangement uses TRBV20-1 and TRBJ2-1; D may be TRBD2 (6 bases). This CDR3 spans 17 amino acids. Per the germline V gene, CDR1 is DFQATT and CDR2 is SNEGSKA (reference sequence). Trimming took off 0 bases at V and 3 bases at J, with 18 bases between the two ends. CDR3 coding DNA: TGCAGTGCTAGAGATCGGGTGACTAGTCTTGTCTACAATGAGCAGTTCTTC. The encoded protein is CSARDRVTSLVYNEQFF.